The 7 T cell receptor beta chains in this list originate from one sample, sequenced in a study of T cell repertoires in cytomegalovirus infection. A single record per CDR3 protein comes from TCRdb applying MiXCR to the reads. The sample has nearly 450,000 distinct CDR3 sequences, approximately 32% seen once. The specimen sequenced was PBMCs. The receptors stem from a human donor in good health (CMV status not recorded). Some clones in this sample may be carry-over from other donors' samples.

The table lists this clonotype with many counts. The V call is TRBV7-8, the J call TRBJ1-1; the D is unclear. V lost 5 bases and J 3 bases, leaving 10 bases between the germline ends. The CDR3 is 13 residues long. Germline CDR1 and CDR2: SGHVS and FQNEAQ. The CDR3 loop is CASSPRKDTEAFF. The CDR3 DNA reads TGTGCCAGCAGCCCCAGGAAGGACACTGAAGCTTTCTTT.

V and J are TRBV29-1 and TRBJ2-3, with D tentatively TRBD1 or TRBD2 (5 bases each). Per germline, CDR1 SQVTM and CDR2 ANQGSEA. V lost 4 bases, J lost 4 bases, and 18 bases lay in between. The CDR3 spans 15 residues. CDR3: CSVVWTPGSADTQYF. DNA of the CDR3: TGCAGCGTTGTTTGGACACCGGGATCGGCAGATACGCAGTATTTT.

V is TRBV15 and J is TRBJ1-6; D is ambiguous. V was clipped by 0 bases and J by 4 bases, with 10 bases between them. CDR3 length equals 16 residues. Germline V gives CDR1 LNHNV, CDR2 YYDKDF (reference sequence). CDR3 region: CATSREPGSYNSPLHF. The CDR3 nucleotides are TGTGCCACCAGCAGAGAACCTGGGTCGTATAATTCACCCCTCCACTTT.

The chain is built from TRBV14 and TRBJ2-1; 9 nucleotides line up with TRBD1. CDR1 SGHDN and CDR2 FVKESK come from the germline V gene. The ends lost 0 bases at V and 1 base at J; junction bases unmatched: 1. CDR3 size: 16 residues. CDR3 nucleotide sequence: TGTGCCAGCAGCCAAGAAGACAGGGGGTCCTACAATGAGCAGTTCTTC. Its protein product is CASSQEDRGSYNEQFF.

The rearrangement uses TRBV19 and TRBJ2-1; D is ambiguous. V lost 4 bases and J 5 bases, leaving 12 bases between the germline ends. The length of the CDR3 is 14 residues. Looked up from germline, CDR1 is LNHDA and CDR2 is SQIVND (reference sequence). The CDR3 sequence is CASSRGHGNNEQFF. CDR3 sequence (DNA): TGTGCCAGTAGTAGGGGTCACGGAAACAATGAGCAGTTCTTC.

As regards this clonotype: As the CDR3 is not closed by the conserved phenylalanine or tryptophan, this likely results from a read error. This chain connects TRBV3-1 to TRBJ1-2; D call uncertain. The length of the CDR3 is 15 residues. Per germline, CDR1 LGHDT and CDR2 YNNKEL (reference sequence). The V gene lost 0 bases and the J gene lost 7 bases, with 15 bases spanning the gap. In nucleotides, the CDR3 is TGTGCCAGCAGCCAAGAATCAGACGGGCGGTTTGGCTACACCTTA. Its translation is CASSQESDGRFGYTL.

The V call is TRBV20-1, the J call TRBJ2-6; D may be TRBD2 (5 bases). Trimming stripped 3 bases from V and 2 bases from J, with 11 bases between. CDR3 length equals 15 residues. Looked up from germline, CDR1 is DFQATT and CDR2 is SNEGSKA (reference sequence). Here the CDR3 reads CSASEGITGANVLTF. As DNA, the CDR3 is TGCAGTGCTAGCGAGGGTATCACTGGGGCCAACGTCCTGACTTTC.